A single sample gave rise to the 22 T cell receptor delta chains below, sequenced in a study of delta chain sequences of gamma delta T cells. TCRdb reanalysed the 5' RACE reads with CATT. The sample lists about 2,600 delta-chain clones; approximately 6% were seen once. Sequencing was done on a sample of either unsorted cells or a sorted T cell fraction (not recorded which). Every receptor here comes from a human donor in good health.

This clone showed up just a few times. The protein held in TCRdb is that of a much larger clone and does not match this DNA's translation at residue 10, likely because of a read error; the protein shown is translated from the DNA. The chain carries TRDV2 and TRDJ1; D is unresolved. The V gene's germline CDR1 is GEAIGNYY and CDR2 EKD. V was clipped by 0 bases and J by 6 bases, with 19 bases between them. The CDR3 length is 16 residues. The CDR3 is CACDTVGSDAPHKLIF. The CDR3 coding sequence is TGTGCCTGTGACACCGTAGGAAGCGATGCGCCTCATAAACTCATCTTT.

This clone has only a few counts. J is TRDJ1 and V is TRDV2; TRDD3 aligns across 9 bases. The J segment lost 0 bases and the V segment lost 4 bases, leaving 11 bases of the junction unmatched. CDR1 is GEAIGNYY and CDR2 is EKD in the germline V gene. The CDR3 consists of 17 residues. Here the CDR3 reads CACDNWGTTYYTDKLIF. For the CDR3, the DNA is TGTGCCTGTGATAACTGGGGGACAACTTATTACACCGATAAACTCATCTTT.

With regard to this clone: A read error is the likely source, as a far larger clone sits one nucleotide away. Other DNA sequences from this sample encode an identical CDR3 as well. The gene calls are TRDV1 and TRDJ1; 10 positions match TRDD3. Germline V gene sequence: CDR1 TSWWSYY, CDR2 QGS. CDR3 length: 23 amino acids. J was trimmed by 4 bases and V by 5 bases; bases with no gene match: 31. CDR3 coding DNA: TGTGCTCTTGGGACTACTTCCTATTCATACTGGGGGATCCGCTGGAGTGGGGGCGATAAACTCATCTTT. Translating gives CALGTTSYSYWGIRWSGGDKLIF.

The genes are TRDV2 and TRDJ1; D unresolved. Germline values: CDR1 GEAIGNYY, CDR2 EKD. The V end was cut by 3 bases, the J end by 0 bases, with 25 bases between. This CDR3 contains 19 residues. The DNA for the CDR3 is TGTGCCTGTGACCCGGTCGAGGGGCTCGACGAGAGGTACACCGATAAACTCATCTTT. Its translation: CACDPVEGLDERYTDKLIF.

This clone is medium-sized in the sample. V usage is TRDV2 and J usage is TRDJ3; possibly TRDD3 for D (5 bases). CDR1 is GEAIGNYY, CDR2 EKD, per germline. The germline V and J ends were trimmed by 3 bases and 0 bases, with 14 bases remaining between them. The CDR3 has 18 residues. The CDR3 DNA sequence: TGTGCCTGTGACGATTCGGGGGCAAGCTCCTGGGACACCCGACAGATGTTTTTC. Translating gives CACDDSGASSWDTRQMFF.

This clone has ten or more counts. The genes are TRDV2 and TRDJ3; 11 nucleotides line up with TRDD3. V dropped 0 bases and J dropped 0; count of bases not matched to a gene: 6. CDR3 length: 20 amino acids. Germline CDR1 reads GEAIGNYY; CDR2 reads EKD. The CDR3 sequence: CACDTVLLGDISWDTRQMFF. CDR3 in DNA: TGTGCCTGTGACACCGTCCTACTGGGGGATATCTCCTGGGACACCCGACAGATGTTTTTC.

There are many counts of this clone. The V gene is TRDV1, the J gene TRDJ4; 12 bases agree with TRDD3. V trimming: 0 bases; J trimming: 5 bases; junction bases outside the gene matches: 10. The CDR3 has 17 amino acids. The V gene's germline CDR1 is TSWWSYY and CDR2 QGS. Written as DNA, the CDR3 is TGTGCTCTTGGGGAACTTCCTGAACTGGGGGATACAGCGCCCCTGATCTTT. This codes for CALGELPELGDTAPLIF.

This clone appeared a few times. The mismatch at residue 16 between this DNA's translation and the TCRdb protein of a much larger clone likely reflects a read error; the protein shown is translated from the DNA. V gene TRDV2 combines with J gene TRDJ1, with 9 nucleotides matching TRDD3. Germline assignment: CDR1 GEAIGNYY and CDR2 EKD. The CDR3 is 18 residues long. CDR3 region: CACDTVTGLGDGTDKPIF. CDR3 DNA: TGTGCCTGTGACACCGTCACCGGGCTGGGGGATGGCACCGATAAACCCATCTTT.

This clone was seen only a few times. A far larger clone is a single base away, which makes a read error likely. Other DNA sequences in the same sample also yield this CDR3. The V call is TRDV2, the J call TRDJ1; 13 bases are shared with TRDD3. Germline V gives CDR1 GEAIGNYY, CDR2 EKD. With 3 bases clipped from V and 4 bases from J, the junction kept 4 bases outside the gene matches. The CDR3 sequence is 15 residues long. CDR3 bases: TGTGCCTGTGACGGACTGGGGGATACGGGCGATAAACTCATCTTT. Protein product: CACDGLGDTGDKLIF.

There are many counts of this clone. The V call is TRDV2, the J call TRDJ1; 12 bases fit TRDD3. CDR1 is GEAIGNYY and CDR2 is EKD in the germline V gene. Trimming at V came to 0 bases and at J to 4 bases, leaving 11 bases not matched to a gene. The length of the CDR3 is 18 residues. CDR3 in amino acids: CACDTLSTTGGYLDKLIF. Here the CDR3 DNA reads TGTGCCTGTGACACCCTCTCCACTACTGGGGGATACCTCGATAAACTCATCTTT.

The chain employs TRDV1 and TRDJ1, with 9 bases matching TRDD3. Germline V gene sequence: CDR1 TSWWSYY, CDR2 QGS. Trimming removed 0 bases from V and 1 base from J; junction bases left unmatched: 9. The CDR3 is 18 residues long. CDR3 DNA sequence: TGTGCTCTTGGGGAACTCAGGGGCTGGGGGATTTCCACCGATAAACTCATCTTT. It encodes CALGELRGWGISTDKLIF.

No call was made for the V gene; the J gene is TRDJ3; the table assigns TRDD3, which was not confirmed against the DNA. There are 13 residues in the CDR3. The CDR3 region has the DNA TGCTCCGCTCTTGGGGGGGACACCCGACAGATGTTTTTC. Translated: CSALGGDTRQMFF.

A remark on this clone: TCRdb assigns this DNA the protein of a much larger clone, which departs from its translation at residue 11; this likely reflects a read error, and the protein shown comes from translating the DNA. This sequence joins TRDV1 and TRDJ1, with D perhaps given as TRDD2 or TRDD3 (5 bases each). The CDR3 sequence is 23 residues long. Germline V gene data show CDR1 as TSWWSYY and CDR2 as QGS. The ends were cut back, 3 bases at V and 2 bases at J, with 37 bases in the middle. The CDR3 DNA follows: TGTGCTCTTGGGGACACCCCCCCGATCCTATGCACTGGCCCAGCGTATTATACCGATAAACTCATCTTT. Protein sequence: CALGDTPPILCTGPAYYTDKLIF.

The V and J genes are TRDV1 and TRDJ1, with 9 bases that match TRDD3. CDR3 length: 19 amino acids. The trim removed 4 bases at V and 1 base at J, leaving 16 bases unmatched. Germline CDR1 is TSWWSYY and CDR2 is QGS. The CDR3 sequence is CALGVPRSRLGDLTDKLIF. The CDR3 DNA reads TGTGCTCTTGGGGTCCCTAGGAGTAGACTGGGGGACCTCACCGATAAACTCATCTTT.

This clone is medium-sized (0.01 to 0.1%) within its sample. Its ends do not fully match the called genes, so a read error is possible. The V and J genes are TRAV38-2/DV8 and TRDJ1; tentatively, D is TRDD3 (5 bases). The CDR3 has 9 residues. Germline loops: CDR1 TSESDYY, CDR2 QEAYKQQN. CDR3 bases: TGTGCTTATAGGAGAGAGTATACGTTT. Its translation is CAYRREYTF.

This clone was observed a few times. DNA of the CDR3: TGTGCTTGGCTCAACTCTATCCGACAAGCAGTGGTATCAACGCAGAGTCCGTTCCATTCCTCTCTTGGGGGGACAGCACAACTCTTCTTT. Its protein product is CAWLNSIRQAVVSTQSPFHSSLGGTAQLFF. Although no V gene was called, TRDJ2 is the J gene; the DNA was not used to check the table's D call, TRDD3. The CDR3 extends over 30 amino acids.

This clone was observed many times. The V gene is TRDV2, the J gene TRDJ1, with 9 bases lining up with TRDD3. Germline values: CDR1 GEAIGNYY, CDR2 EKD. Trimming took 0 bases from V and 0 from J; bases not matched to a gene: 19. The CDR3 consists of 21 residues. The CDR3 DNA reads TGTGCCTGTGACACCGGTGCACTGAGGGGATACGGGGAGGAGGACACCGATAAACTCATCTTT. Residues: CACDTGALRGYGEEDTDKLIF.

This clone turned up a few times. The V and J genes are TRDV2 and TRDJ1; 8 nucleotides line up with TRDD3. Germline V CDR1 and CDR2: GEAIGNYY, EKD. The CDR3 covers 19 residues. Unmatched junction bases numbered 14, after V lost 0 bases and J lost 0 bases. As DNA, the CDR3 is TGTGCCTGTGACACCGTGGGGGCTGGGGGACCTCAGTACACCGATAAACTCATCTTT. Translated, it gives CACDTVGAGGPQYTDKLIF.

Called V gene: TRDV1; the J gene was not called; TRDD3 reflects the table's D call only, with no check against the DNA. The CDR3 has 17 amino acids. Germline V gives CDR1 TSWWSYY, CDR2 QGS. CDR3 residues: CALGGLNFELQAAQLTF. CDR3 DNA sequence: TGTGCTCTTGGGGGACTGAACTTTGAGCTTCAGGCAGCACAACTCACATTT.

A word on this clone: The limits of the CDR3 on the DNA are not certain, so only TCRdb's listed CDR3 is given. The J gene is TRDJ1, the V gene TRDV1; TRDD3, the D gene given by the table, was not confirmed from the DNA. The CDR3 is 26 amino acids in total, end residues counted. Germline V lookup: CDR1 TSWWSYY, CDR2 QGS. The CDR3 here is CALGTTSYSYCACDVLGDNGTDKLIF.

This clone was counted between two and nine times. With a much larger clone just one base away, this may be a read error. Other nucleotide sequences in the sample specify the same CDR3. V gene TRDV2 combines with J gene TRDJ3; 8 positions match TRDD3. This CDR3 has 20 amino acids. The V gene's germline CDR1 is GEAIGNYY and CDR2 EKD. The CDR3 region has the DNA TGTGCCTGTGACGCCGTGGGGGATGACATCCTCTCTTGGGACACCCGTCAGATGTTTTTC. Its translation: CACDAVGDDILSWDTRQMFF.

In its sample, this clone is medium-sized (0.01 to 0.1%). Only one base separates this from a far larger clonotype, so it likely reflects a read error. The V gene is TRDV2, the J gene TRDJ3; TRDD3 agrees at 9 bases. Germline CDR1 and CDR2: GEAIGNYY and EKD. There are 20 residues in the CDR3. CDR3 nucleotide sequence: TGTGCCTGTGACCCGCTACTGGGGGACTCCAGCTCCTGGGACACCCGACAGAGGTTTTTC. Protein: CACDPLLGDSSSWDTRQRFF.